This TCR beta chain is from a study of blood T cell repertoires in COVID-19. The wider study: Sources were T cells, B-cell-depleted T cells, or PBMCs; the material itself was cDNA or gDNA.

In the source study's methods: Researchers report that nucleated cell counts were estimated from reference gene primer amplification. Some clones are missing from TCRdb's copy, which holds only in-frame ones; the method was immunoSEQ multiplex PCR. V, J and clone size are those of that table, while D and trimming were read from the DNA. This table has about 140,000 clones, approximately 84% appearing once. The trim removed 1 base at V and 8 bases at J, leaving 6 bases unmatched. Per the germline V gene, CDR1 is MGHRA and CDR2 is YSYEKL. This CDR3 region has 15 residues. The chain combines TRBV4-1 with TRBJ1-4; 8 positions match TRBD1. The sequenced sample was peripheral blood. The TCR was taken from an older woman with acute or convalescent COVID-19. The CDR3 loop is CASSQAAGGEEKLFF. Here the CDR3 DNA reads TGCGCCAGCAGCCAAGCGGCAGGGGGCGAGGAAAAACTGTTTTTT.